The 28 T cell receptor beta chains below were found in one sample sequenced in a study of early T cells in non-severe SARS-CoV-2 infection. TCRdb re-derived calls from the 5' RACE reads in MiXCR, one entry per CDR3 protein. In the table there are 50,000 or so distinct CDR3 sequences, roughly 5.5% of which are singletons. Sample: whole blood. The source of these receptors is an adult who was a healthcare worker with PCR-confirmed SARS-CoV-2 infection or an uninfected control (not recorded which).

The V and J genes are TRBV6-6 and TRBJ2-2, with a tentative D call TRBD1 (6 bases). Trimming left V 7 bases short and J 0 bases short, with 9 bases between. Germline CDR1 MNHNY, CDR2 SVGAGI (reference sequence). This CDR3 has 14 residues. CDR3 loop: CASTGTSNTGELFF. For the CDR3, the DNA is TGTGCCAGCACCGGGACATCGAACACCGGGGAGCTGTTTTTT.

This clonotype was found a few times. This chain uses TRBV2 with TRBJ1-1; perhaps TRBD1 as D (5 bases). The V end lost 3 bases, the J end lost 1 base, and 12 bases lay between the germline ends. This CDR3 has 15 amino acids. The germline V gene has CDR1 SNHLY and CDR2 FYNNEI. CDR3 sequence: CASSDGGGPNTEAFF. The CDR3 DNA follows: TGTGCCAGCAGTGATGGGGGAGGGCCGAACACTGAAGCTTTCTTT.

This clonotype occurred a few times. The V call is TRBV20-1, the J call TRBJ2-1; D remains ambiguous. Germline values: CDR1 DFQATT, CDR2 SNEGSKA (reference sequence). The CDR3 contains 13 residues. The V and J ends lost 1 base and 2 bases respectively, with 6 bases between them. The CDR3 DNA reads TGCAGTGCTAGAGGGCTAACCTACAATGAGCAGTTCTTC. Translating it yields CSARGLTYNEQFF.

In this sample, this clonotype turned up many times. The chain couples TRBV2 to TRBJ2-7, with D possibly being TRBD1 or TRBD2 (6 bases each). CDR3 length equals 16 residues. Trimming took off 1 base at V and 2 bases at J, with 15 bases between the two ends. From germline, CDR1 is SNHLY and CDR2 FYNNEI. The CDR3: CASSEGFDRTTYEQYF. For the CDR3, the DNA is TGTGCCAGCAGTGAAGGGTTTGACAGGACTACCTACGAGCAGTACTTC.

The V call is TRBV9, the J call TRBJ2-1; 12 bases fit TRBD2. Per the germline V gene, CDR1 is SGDLS and CDR2 is YYNGEE. The CDR3 is 15 residues long. Trimming at V came to 4 bases and at J to 8 bases, leaving 7 bases not matched to a gene. The CDR3 loop reads CASSPTSGSIYEQFF. In DNA form, the CDR3 reads TGTGCCAGCAGCCCGACTAGCGGGAGTATCTATGAGCAGTTCTTC.

V usage is TRBV30 and J usage is TRBJ2-3; the D call may be TRBD1 or TRBD2 (5 bases each). The V end lost 5 bases, the J end lost 6 bases, and 12 bases lay between the germline ends. Germline assignment: CDR1 GTSNPN and CDR2 SVGIG (reference sequence). The CDR3 has 12 amino acids. The CDR3 sequence is CAWGTGADTQYF. The CDR3 bases are TGTGCCTGGGGGACCGGGGCTGATACGCAGTATTTT.

The sample holds many counts of this clonotype. The chain combines TRBV29-1 with TRBJ2-1; D unresolved. V lost 7 bases and J 3 bases, leaving 7 bases between the germline ends. Germline V gene sequence: CDR1 SQVTM, CDR2 ANQGSEA. The CDR3 length is 11 residues. CDR3 coding DNA: TGCAGCGCGGGTCTCTACAATGAGCAGTTCTTC. Amino acid sequence: CSAGLYNEQFF.

The sample holds many counts of this clonotype. The V gene is TRBV12-3 or TRBV12-4, the J gene TRBJ1-2; D gene unclear. Trimming removed 5 bases at V and 7 bases at J, with 14 bases between. This CDR3 is 13 amino acids long. CDR3 nucleotides: TGTGCCAGCAGTCACAACACTGTTGGTGGCTACACCTTC. Amino acids: CASSHNTVGGYTF.

The rearrangement links TRBV7-9 to TRBJ1-3; TRBD1 aligns across 8 bases. Germline V gene data show CDR1 as SEHNR and CDR2 as FQNEAQ (reference sequence). The CDR3 consists of 14 residues. V shed 5 bases, J shed 7 bases, and the junction held 7 bases outside the gene matches. The CDR3 protein is CASSGDRGRNTIYF. The CDR3 DNA is TGTGCCAGCAGCGGAGACAGGGGCCGCAACACCATATATTTT.

This clonotype was seen a few times. This rearrangement joins TRBV12-3 or TRBV12-4 to TRBJ2-2; no clear D. Trimming pared 3 bases from V and 2 bases from J, leaving 13 bases between. CDR3 length: 16 amino acids. The CDR3 protein is CASSLGNPRNTGELFF. CDR3 coding DNA: TGTGCCAGCAGTTTGGGAAACCCAAGAAACACCGGGGAGCTGTTTTTT.

The table lists this clonotype with many counts. This chain uses TRBV6-5 with TRBJ1-6, with D unresolved. V lost 4 bases and J lost 7, with 14 bases in between. The CDR3 is 15 amino acids. The germline V gene encodes CDR1 MNHEY and CDR2 SVGAGI. Written as DNA, the CDR3 is TGTGCCAGCAGTTTCGGGTCAGGAGGGAATTCACCCCTCCACTTT. Its protein product is CASSFGSGGNSPLHF.

This clonotype came up many times. The V call is TRBV7-2, the J call TRBJ2-5, with a tentative D call TRBD1 (6 bases). The CDR3 is 14 residues long. CDR1 SGHTA and CDR2 FQGNSA come from the germline V gene. Trimming removed 4 bases from V and 4 bases from J, with 13 bases in between. DNA for the CDR3: TGTGCCAGCAGCTCACAGGGAAGGGGAGAGACCCAGTACTTC. Its protein is CASSSQGRGETQYF. Full variable domain (remainder filled in from reference TRBV7-2 and TRBJ2-5): GAGVSQSPSNKVTEKGKDVELRCDPISGHTALYWYRQSLGQGLEFLIYFQGNSAPDKSGLPSDRFSAERTGGSVSTLTIQRTQQEDSAVYLCASSSQGRGETQYFGPGTRLLVL.

This clonotype occurred many times. V and J are TRBV12-3 or TRBV12-4 and TRBJ2-5; TRBD1 might be the D (6 bases). V was shortened by 5 bases and J by 5 bases, with 15 bases between the two germline ends. CDR3 length equals 14 residues. DNA for the CDR3: TGTGCCAGCAGTCAAAACAGGGTTCGTGAGACCCAGTACTTC. It codes for CASSQNRVRETQYF.

This clonotype was counted between two and nine times. The CDR3 coding sequence is TGCGCCAGCAGTTTGCCCCGGACAGGCTTGCCCGGGGAGCTGTTTTTT. It codes for CASSLPRTGLPGELFF. The chain has TRBV5-1 and TRBJ2-2; 7 bases are shared with TRBD1. Germline CDR1 SGHRS, CDR2 YFSETQ. V lost 5 bases to trimming and J lost 6 bases; unmatched junction nucleotides: 13. The CDR3 runs to 16 residues.

This clonotype was counted a few times. J is TRBJ2-1 and V is TRBV2; D ambiguous. CDR3 size: 16 residues. The germline CDR1 and CDR2 sequences are SNHLY and FYNNEI. Trimming removed 1 base from V and 4 bases from J, with 14 bases in between. The CDR3: CASSEVYGKLYNEQFF. CDR3 nucleotide sequence: TGTGCCAGCAGTGAAGTCTACGGCAAATTATACAATGAGCAGTTCTTC. Full variable domain (outside the CDR3, taken from reference TRBV2 and TRBJ2-1): EPEVTQTPSHQVTQMGQEVILRCVPISNHLYFYWYRQILGQKVEFLVSFYNNEISEKSEIFDDQFSVERPDGSNFTLKIRSTKLEDSAMYFCASSEVYGKLYNEQFFGPGTRLTVL.

The gene calls are TRBV6-5 and TRBJ2-7; 8 bases match TRBD1. Trimming at V came to 1 base and at J to 5 bases, leaving 7 bases not matched to a gene. The CDR3 loop spans 15 amino acids. Germline V gene sequence: CDR1 MNHEY, CDR2 SVGAGI. CDR3 residues: CASSYYRGVRNEQYF. CDR3 nucleotides: TGTGCCAGCAGTTACTACAGGGGGGTTAGGAACGAGCAGTACTTC.

In this sample, this clonotype turned up many times. The V and J genes are TRBV29-1 and TRBJ1-2; TRBD1 aligns across 7 bases. V lost 6 bases to trimming and J lost 2 bases; unmatched junction nucleotides: 6. The CDR3 runs 13 residues. Germline V gene data show CDR1 as SQVTM and CDR2 as ANQGSEA. The CDR3 coding sequence is TGCAGCGTATCGACAGGGAGGAACTATGGCTACACCTTC. This codes for CSVSTGRNYGYTF.

This clonotype was counted many times. The chain is built from TRBV21-1 and TRBJ2-7; TRBD1 reflects the table's D call only, with no check against the DNA. TRBV21-1 is listed as a pseudogene. CDR3 length: 12 residues. The CDR3 DNA reads TGTGCCAGCAGCGGGGCGTCCGGCGAGCAGTACTTC. Amino acid sequence: CASSGASGEQYF.

This clonotype was seen a few times. The chain combines TRBV30 with TRBJ2-5; D is possibly TRBD2 (6 bases). The germline CDR1 and CDR2 sequences are GTSNPN and SVGIG (reference sequence). This CDR3 is 13 amino acids long. The V and J ends lost 1 base and 5 bases respectively, with 11 bases between them. In DNA form, the CDR3 reads TGTGCCTGGAGTGCTGGACTACAGGAGACCCAGTACTTC. Its translation: CAWSAGLQETQYF.

At least ten counts were recorded for this clonotype. This rearrangement joins TRBV29-1 to TRBJ2-5; 10 bases align to TRBD2. Germline-derived CDR1 and CDR2 are SQVTM and ANQGSEA. This CDR3 contains 13 residues. The CDR3 DNA reads as TGCACCGGGACTAGCGACAAGGGGGAGACCCAGTACTTC. It yields the protein CTGTSDKGETQYF.

In its sample, this clonotype was seen many times. V usage is TRBV20-1 and J usage is TRBJ1-3; D gene unclear. The germline V and J ends were trimmed by 0 bases and 4 bases, with 10 bases remaining between them. Germline CDR1 DFQATT, CDR2 SNEGSKA (reference sequence). CDR3 length: 14 amino acids. The CDR3 protein is CSARDPLSGNTIYF. As DNA, the CDR3 is TGCAGTGCTAGAGATCCGTTGTCGGGAAACACCATATATTTT.

The gene calls are TRBV29-1 and TRBJ2-1; 8 bases fit TRBD2. The junction had 3 bases not matched to a gene; V was cut back by 3 bases and J by 2 bases. Germline V gives CDR1 SQVTM, CDR2 ANQGSEA. The CDR3 extends over 14 amino acids. The CDR3 here is CSVDVSGTYNEQFF. The CDR3 bases are TGCAGCGTTGATGTTAGCGGGACCTACAATGAGCAGTTCTTC.

This chain links TRBV5-1 with TRBJ2-5, with TRBD1 identical over 8 bases. V lost 4 bases, J lost 5 bases, and 7 bases stayed unmatched. The germline V gene encodes CDR1 SGHRS and CDR2 YFSETQ. The CDR3 is made up of 14 amino acids. This chain's CDR3 is CASSPDRAWETQYF. DNA for the CDR3: TGCGCCAGCAGCCCGGACAGGGCATGGGAGACCCAGTACTTC.

This sequence joins TRBV15 and TRBJ1-3; D gene ambiguous. The CDR3 extends over 12 amino acids. In germline, CDR1 is LNHNV, CDR2 YYDKDF (reference sequence). Trimming took off 0 bases at V and 8 bases at J, with 5 bases between the two ends. CDR3 in DNA: TGTGCCACCAGCAGAGATAAAGACACCATATATTTT. This translates into CATSRDKDTIYF.

This chain links TRBV29-1 with TRBJ2-1; no reliable D call. There are 15 residues in the CDR3. Germline assignment: CDR1 SQVTM and CDR2 ANQGSEA. V was cut by 5 bases and J by 0 bases, with 14 bases left in between. In DNA form, the CDR3 reads TGCAGCGTTCTTCTGATCCGGAGCTCCTACAATGAGCAGTTCTTC. It specifies CSVLLIRSSYNEQFF.

In this sample, this clonotype turned up many times. The gene calls are TRBV7-2 and TRBJ2-3, with a tentative D call TRBD2 (6 bases). This CDR3 spans 16 amino acids. Trimming pared 2 bases from V and 0 bases from J, leaving 12 bases between. Germline V CDR1 and CDR2: SGHTA, FQGNSA. CDR3: CASSLQSGESTDTQYF. The CDR3 nucleotides are TGTGCCAGCAGCTTACAATCGGGGGAAAGCACAGATACGCAGTATTTT.

The V gene is TRBV10-3, the J gene TRBJ2-3; 11 bases agree with TRBD2. Trimming at V came to 3 bases and at J to 1 base, leaving 6 bases not matched to a gene. CDR1 is ENHRY and CDR2 is SYGVKD in the germline V gene. CDR3 size: 17 residues. The CDR3 reads CAISEGMTSGGTDTQYF. The CDR3 DNA is TGTGCCATCAGTGAAGGGATGACTAGCGGGGGCACAGATACGCAGTATTTT.

This clonotype has ten or more counts. Written as DNA, the CDR3 is TGTGCCAGCAGCTTGCGGGCACACGATACGCAGTATTTT. It encodes CASSLRAHDTQYF. The gene calls are TRBV7-2 and TRBJ2-3; D possibly corresponds to TRBD2 (5 bases). Germline assignment: CDR1 SGHTA and CDR2 FQGNSA. This CDR3 spans 13 amino acids. Trimming left V 3 bases short and J 6 bases short, with 10 bases between.